This record covers a single T cell receptor beta chain. Its antigen is as yet unknown. Its ends do not fully match the called genes, so a read error is possible. Donors ranged from roughly 6 to 100 years old and were healthy Caucasians in Russia. The CDR3 has 17 residues. Germline CDR1 is DFQATT and CDR2 is SNEGSKA (reference sequence). These data are taken from a study of blood T cells in healthy people across ages. With a J-beta primer mix and a sample-barcoded 5' primer, a second PCR ran roughly 6 to 11 cycles. Every molecule of cDNA carried a tag from a template-switch adaptor with 12 random nucleotides. In TCRdb, the 5' RACE reads were re-called with MiXCR into one record per CDR3 protein. The sample holds over 950,000 distinct CDR3 sequences, roughly 51% seen once. Study-wide results and limits: Donor CMV infection status was unknown, possibly confounding age-related changes in expanded clonotypes.

The genes are TRBV20-1 and TRBJ2-1; 9 positions match TRBD2. Sequenced input: blood. The TCR comes from a woman aged 60-75 years in good health. CDR3 amino acids: CGARPYSGSPSYNEQFF. CDR3 nucleotide sequence: TGCGGTGCTAGACCCTATAGCGGGAGTCCCTCCTACAATGAGCAGTTCTTC.